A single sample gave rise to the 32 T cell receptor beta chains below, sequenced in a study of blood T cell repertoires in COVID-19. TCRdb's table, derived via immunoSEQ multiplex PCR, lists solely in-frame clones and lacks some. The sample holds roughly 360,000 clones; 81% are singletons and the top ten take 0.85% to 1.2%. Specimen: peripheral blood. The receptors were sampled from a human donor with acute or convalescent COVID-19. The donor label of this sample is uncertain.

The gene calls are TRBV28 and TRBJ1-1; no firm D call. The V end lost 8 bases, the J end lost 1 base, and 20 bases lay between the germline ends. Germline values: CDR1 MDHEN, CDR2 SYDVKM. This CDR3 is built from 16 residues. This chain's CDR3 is CASSSRGVPRNTEAFF. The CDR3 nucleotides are TGTGCCAGCTCCAGCCGGGGAGTCCCCAGGAACACTGAAGCTTTCTTT.

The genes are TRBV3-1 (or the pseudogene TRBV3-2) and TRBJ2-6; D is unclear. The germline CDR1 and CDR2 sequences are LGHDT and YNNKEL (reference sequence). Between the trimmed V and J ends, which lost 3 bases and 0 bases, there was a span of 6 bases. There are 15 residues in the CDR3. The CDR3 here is CASSQSISGANVLTF. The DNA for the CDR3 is TGTGCCAGCAGCCAGTCTATCTCTGGGGCCAACGTCCTGACTTTC.

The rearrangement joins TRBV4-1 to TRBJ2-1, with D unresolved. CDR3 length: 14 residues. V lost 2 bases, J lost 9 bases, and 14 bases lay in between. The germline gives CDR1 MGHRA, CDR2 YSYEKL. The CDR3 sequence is CASSQPTNPSEQFF. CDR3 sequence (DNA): TGCGCCAGCAGCCAACCCACCAACCCCAGTGAGCAGTTCTTC.

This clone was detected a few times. The CDR3 reads CASSYSGQPYNEQFF. CDR3 bases: TGTGCCAGCAGTTACTCGGGACAGCCCTACAATGAGCAGTTCTTC. The chain couples TRBV6-5 to TRBJ2-1; 7 nucleotides line up with TRBD1. The length of the CDR3 is 15 residues. V shed 0 bases, J shed 2 bases, and the junction held 1 base outside the gene matches. CDR1 and CDR2 (germline): MNHEY, SVGAGI.

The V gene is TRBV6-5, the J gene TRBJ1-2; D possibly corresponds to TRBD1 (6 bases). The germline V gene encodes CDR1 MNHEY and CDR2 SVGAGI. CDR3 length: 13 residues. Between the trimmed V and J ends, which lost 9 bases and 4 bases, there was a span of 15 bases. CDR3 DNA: TGTGCCAGTGTTTTAGGACAGTCCTATGGCTACACCTTC. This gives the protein CASVLGQSYGYTF.

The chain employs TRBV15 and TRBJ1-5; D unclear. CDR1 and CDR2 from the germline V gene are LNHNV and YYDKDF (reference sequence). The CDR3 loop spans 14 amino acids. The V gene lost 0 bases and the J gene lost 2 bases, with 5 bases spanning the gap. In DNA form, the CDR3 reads TGTGCCACCAGCAGAGACCTCCGCAATCAGCCCCAGCATTTT. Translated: CATSRDLRNQPQHF.

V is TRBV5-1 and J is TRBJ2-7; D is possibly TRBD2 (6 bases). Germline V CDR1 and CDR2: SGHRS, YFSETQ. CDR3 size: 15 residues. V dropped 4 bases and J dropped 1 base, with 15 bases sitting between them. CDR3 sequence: CASSRGGVTSYEQYF. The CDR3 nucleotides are TGCGCCAGCAGCCGGGGCGGGGTTACATCCTACGAGCAGTACTTC.

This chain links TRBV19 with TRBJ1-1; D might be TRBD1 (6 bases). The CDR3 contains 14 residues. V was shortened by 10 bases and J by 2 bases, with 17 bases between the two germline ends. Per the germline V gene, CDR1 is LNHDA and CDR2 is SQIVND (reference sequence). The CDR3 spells CATQDRGGNTEAFF. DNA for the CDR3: TGTGCCACCCAGGATAGGGGGGGAAACACTGAAGCTTTCTTT.

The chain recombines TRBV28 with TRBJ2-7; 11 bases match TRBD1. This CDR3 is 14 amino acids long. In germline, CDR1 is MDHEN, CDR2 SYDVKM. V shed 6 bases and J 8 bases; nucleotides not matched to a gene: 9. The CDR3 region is CASRKPGTGGKQYF. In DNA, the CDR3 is TGTGCCAGCAGGAAACCCGGGACAGGGGGAAAGCAGTACTTC.

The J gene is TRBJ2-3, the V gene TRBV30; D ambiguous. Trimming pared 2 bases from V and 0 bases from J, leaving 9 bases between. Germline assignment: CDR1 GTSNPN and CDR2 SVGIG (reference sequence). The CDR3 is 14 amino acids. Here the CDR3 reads CAWSRARSTDTQYF. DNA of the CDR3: TGTGCCTGGAGTCGTGCGAGGAGCACAGATACGCAGTATTTT.

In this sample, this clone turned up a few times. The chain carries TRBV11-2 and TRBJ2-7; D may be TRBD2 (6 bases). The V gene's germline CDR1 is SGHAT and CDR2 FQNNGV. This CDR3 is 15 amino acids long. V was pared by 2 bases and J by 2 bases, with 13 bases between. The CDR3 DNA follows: TGTGCCAGCAGCTTATACCGGGACTTGGCCTACGAGCAGTACTTC. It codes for CASSLYRDLAYEQYF.

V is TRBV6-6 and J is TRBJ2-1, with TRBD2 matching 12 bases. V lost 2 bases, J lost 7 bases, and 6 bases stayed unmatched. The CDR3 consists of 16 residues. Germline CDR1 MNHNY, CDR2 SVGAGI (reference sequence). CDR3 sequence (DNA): TGTGCCAGCAGTTACACGGGACTAGCGGGTAAGAATGAGCAGTTCTTC. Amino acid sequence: CASSYTGLAGKNEQFF.

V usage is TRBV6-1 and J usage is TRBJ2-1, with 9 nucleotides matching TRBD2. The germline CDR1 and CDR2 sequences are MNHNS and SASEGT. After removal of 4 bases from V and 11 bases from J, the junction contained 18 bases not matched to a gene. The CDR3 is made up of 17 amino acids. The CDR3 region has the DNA TGTGCCAGCAGTGCGGACCTAGGGGAGCGGGGGGCCAAGAAGCAGTTCTTC. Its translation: CASSADLGERGAKKQFF.

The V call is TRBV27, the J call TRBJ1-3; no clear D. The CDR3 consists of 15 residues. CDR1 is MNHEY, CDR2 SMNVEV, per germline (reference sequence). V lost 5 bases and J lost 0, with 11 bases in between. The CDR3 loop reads CASSSLGSSGNTIYF. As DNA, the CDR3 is TGTGCCAGCAGTAGTCTCGGGAGCTCTGGAAACACCATATATTTT.

CDR3 DNA: TGTGCCAGCGGGGGAGGCTATTCACCCCTCCACTTT. This encodes CASGGGYSPLHF. The V call is TRBV7-6, the J call TRBJ1-6; a weak D match, TRBD1 (5 bases). The V and J ends lost 8 bases and 8 bases respectively, with 10 bases between them. Germline lookup yields CDR1 SGHVS and CDR2 FNYEAQ. The CDR3 runs 12 residues.

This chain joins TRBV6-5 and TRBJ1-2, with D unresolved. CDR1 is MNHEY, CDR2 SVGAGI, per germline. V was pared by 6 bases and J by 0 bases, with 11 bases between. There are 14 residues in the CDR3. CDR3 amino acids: CASRSRGANYGYTF. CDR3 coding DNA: TGTGCCAGCAGGTCCCGTGGAGCTAACTATGGCTACACCTTC.

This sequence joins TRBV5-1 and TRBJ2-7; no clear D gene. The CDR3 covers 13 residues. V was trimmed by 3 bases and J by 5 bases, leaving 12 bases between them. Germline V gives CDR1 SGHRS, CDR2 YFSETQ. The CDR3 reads CASSWAYSDEQYF. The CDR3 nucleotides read TGCGCCAGCAGCTGGGCATATTCGGACGAGCAGTACTTC.

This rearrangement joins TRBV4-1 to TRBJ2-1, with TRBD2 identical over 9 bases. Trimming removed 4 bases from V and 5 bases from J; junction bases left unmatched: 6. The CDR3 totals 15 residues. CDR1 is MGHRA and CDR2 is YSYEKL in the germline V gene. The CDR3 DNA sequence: TGCGCCAGCAGCCCATTAGCGGGAGTAAACAATGAGCAGTTCTTC. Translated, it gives CASSPLAGVNNEQFF.

The CDR3 sequence: CASSQQSSYNSPLHF. The CDR3 DNA reads as TGTGCCAGCAGCCAACAGAGCTCCTATAATTCACCCCTCCACTTT. The rearrangement links TRBV11-2 to TRBJ1-6; no clear D. The CDR3 consists of 15 residues. The ends were cut back, 5 bases at V and 0 bases at J, with 8 bases in the middle. Germline CDR1 SGHAT, CDR2 FQNNGV. The entire variable domain, with the rest obtained from reference TRBV11-2 and TRBJ1-6, is as follows: EAGVAQSPRYKIIEKRQSVAFWCNPISGHATLYWYQQILGQGPKLLIQFQNNGVVDDSQLPKDRFSAERLKGVDSTLKIQPAKLEDSAVYLCASSQQSSYNSPLHFGNGTRLTVT.

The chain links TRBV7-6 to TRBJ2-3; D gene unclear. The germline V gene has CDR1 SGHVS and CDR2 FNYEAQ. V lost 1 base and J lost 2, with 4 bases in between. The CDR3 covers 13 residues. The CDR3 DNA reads TGTGCCAGCAGCTTAGACTACACAGATACGCAGTATTTT. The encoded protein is CASSLDYTDTQYF.

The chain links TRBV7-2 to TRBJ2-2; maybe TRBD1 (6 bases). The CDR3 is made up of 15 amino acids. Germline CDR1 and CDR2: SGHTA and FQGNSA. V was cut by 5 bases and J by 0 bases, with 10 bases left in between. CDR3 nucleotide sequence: TGTGCCAGCAGCCAACAGGGTCCGAACACCGGGGAGCTGTTTTTT. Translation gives CASSQQGPNTGELFF.

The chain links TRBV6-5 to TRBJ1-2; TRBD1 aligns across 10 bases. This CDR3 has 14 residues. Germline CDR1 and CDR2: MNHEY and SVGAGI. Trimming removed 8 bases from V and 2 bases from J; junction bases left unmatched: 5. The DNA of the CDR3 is TGTGCCAGCGCCCGGACAGGGGGGAACTATGGCTACACCTTC. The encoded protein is CASARTGGNYGYTF.

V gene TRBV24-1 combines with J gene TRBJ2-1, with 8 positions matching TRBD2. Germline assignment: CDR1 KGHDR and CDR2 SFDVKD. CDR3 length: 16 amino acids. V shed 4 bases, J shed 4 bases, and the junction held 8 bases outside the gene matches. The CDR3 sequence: CATSDHSGGRYNEQFF. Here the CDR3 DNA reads TGTGCCACCAGTGACCACAGCGGGGGTCGTTACAATGAGCAGTTCTTC.

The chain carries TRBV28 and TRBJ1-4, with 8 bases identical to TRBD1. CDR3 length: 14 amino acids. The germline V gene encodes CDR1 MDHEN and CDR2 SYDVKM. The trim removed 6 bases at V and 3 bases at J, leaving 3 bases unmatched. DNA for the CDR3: TGTGCCAGCAGGCTGACAGGGGCTAATGAAAAACTGTTTTTT. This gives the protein CASRLTGANEKLFF.

The DNA of the CDR3 is TGTGCCAGCAGCCAAGAAGGGGACAGGAACTATGGCTACACCTTC. Translation gives CASSQEGDRNYGYTF. The chain employs TRBV4-2 and TRBJ1-2; 8 bases agree with TRBD1. Germline CDR1 and CDR2: LGHNA and YNFKEQ. V was pared by 0 bases and J by 2 bases, with 2 bases of the junction left unmatched. There are 15 residues in the CDR3.

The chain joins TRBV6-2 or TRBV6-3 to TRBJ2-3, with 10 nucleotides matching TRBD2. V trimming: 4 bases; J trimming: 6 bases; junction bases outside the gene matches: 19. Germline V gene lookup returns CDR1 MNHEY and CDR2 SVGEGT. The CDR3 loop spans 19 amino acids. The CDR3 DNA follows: TGTGCCAGCAGTTCCCAAGGCGGACTAGCGGCCGCAATTCTGGATACGCAGTATTTT. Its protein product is CASSSQGGLAAAILDTQYF.

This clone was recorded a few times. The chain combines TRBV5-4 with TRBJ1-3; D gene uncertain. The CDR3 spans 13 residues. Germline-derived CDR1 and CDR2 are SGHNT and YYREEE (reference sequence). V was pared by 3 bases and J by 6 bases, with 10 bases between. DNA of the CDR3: TGTGCCAGCAGCTCCCAGTTTGTAAACACCATATATTTT. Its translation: CASSSQFVNTIYF.

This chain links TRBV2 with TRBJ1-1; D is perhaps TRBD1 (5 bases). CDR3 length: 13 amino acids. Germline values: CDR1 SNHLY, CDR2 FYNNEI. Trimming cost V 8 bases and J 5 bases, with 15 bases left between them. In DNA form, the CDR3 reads TGTGCCAGCCACAGGAACCTTGGGACTGAAGCTTTCTTT. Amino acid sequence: CASHRNLGTEAFF.

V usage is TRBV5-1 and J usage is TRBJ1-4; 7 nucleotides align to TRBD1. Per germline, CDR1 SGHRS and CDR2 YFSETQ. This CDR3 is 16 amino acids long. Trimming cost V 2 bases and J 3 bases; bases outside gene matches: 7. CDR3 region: CASSFARGSANEKLFF. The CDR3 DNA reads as TGCGCCAGCAGCTTCGCCAGGGGGTCAGCTAATGAAAAACTGTTTTTT.

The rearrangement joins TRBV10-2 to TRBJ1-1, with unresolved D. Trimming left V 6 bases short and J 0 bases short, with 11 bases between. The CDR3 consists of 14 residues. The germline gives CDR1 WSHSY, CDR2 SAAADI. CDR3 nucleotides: TGCGCCAGCAGCCGCTTAGTGATGAACACTGAAGCTTTCTTT. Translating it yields CASSRLVMNTEAFF.

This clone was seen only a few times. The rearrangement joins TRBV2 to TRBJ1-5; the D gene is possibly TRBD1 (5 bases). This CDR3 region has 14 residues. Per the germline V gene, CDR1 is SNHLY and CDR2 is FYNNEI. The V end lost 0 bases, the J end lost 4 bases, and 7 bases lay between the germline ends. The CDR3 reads CASSEANRNQPQHF. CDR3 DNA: TGTGCCAGCAGTGAAGCGAACAGGAATCAGCCCCAGCATTTT.

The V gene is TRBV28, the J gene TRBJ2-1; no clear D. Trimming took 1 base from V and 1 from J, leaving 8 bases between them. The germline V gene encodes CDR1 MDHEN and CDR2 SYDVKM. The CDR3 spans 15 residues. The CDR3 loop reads CASSLSGSSYNEQFF. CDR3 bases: TGTGCCAGCAGTTTATCAGGCTCGTCCTACAATGAGCAGTTCTTC.